The 31 T cell receptor beta chains presented below share a single source sample, sequenced in a study of blood T cell repertoires in COVID-19. Assay used: immunoSEQ multiplex PCR; TCRdb lists only in-frame clones, some missing. The data contain around 300,000 clones, approximately 83% of them singletons. Sample: peripheral blood. Receptors were obtained from a woman aged 25-40 years who had recovered from COVID-19.

V is TRBV19 and J is TRBJ2-1; TRBD2 matches at 8 bases. The germline CDR1 and CDR2 sequences are LNHDA and SQIVND (reference sequence). V dropped 4 bases and J dropped 8; count of bases not matched to a gene: 13. This CDR3 has 16 residues. The CDR3 loop is CASSRGDGRAGHEQFF. The CDR3 DNA reads as TGTGCCAGTAGTAGGGGGGACGGGAGGGCCGGTCATGAGCAGTTCTTC.

The chain is built from TRBV9 and TRBJ1-1, with TRBD1 as a possible D gene (6 bases). From germline, CDR1 is SGDLS and CDR2 YYNGEE. Trimming removed 0 bases from V and 3 bases from J, with 9 bases in between. The CDR3 contains 14 residues. CDR3 amino acids: CASSVVAGDTEAFF. DNA of the CDR3: TGTGCCAGCAGCGTAGTTGCAGGGGACACTGAAGCTTTCTTT.

V usage is TRBV9 and J usage is TRBJ2-2, with 11 bases identical to TRBD2. This CDR3 is 16 amino acids long. V lost 6 bases and J lost 4; bases outside the gene matches: 8. The V gene's germline CDR1 is SGDLS and CDR2 YYNGEE. The CDR3 bases are TGTGCCAGCACCTCACTAGCGGGAGTGAGCACCGGGGAGCTGTTTTTT. Translation gives CASTSLAGVSTGELFF.

The chain carries TRBV9 and TRBJ2-1; tentative D call: TRBD1 (5 bases). CDR1 and CDR2 (germline): SGDLS, YYNGEE. The CDR3 has 14 amino acids. The germline V and J ends were trimmed by 3 bases and 9 bases, with 16 bases remaining between them. The CDR3 spells CASSAGQLTGEQFF. The CDR3 DNA reads as TGTGCCAGCAGCGCCGGACAACTTACCGGTGAGCAGTTCTTC.

The chain links TRBV28 to TRBJ2-7; 7 positions match TRBD1. V shed 5 bases, J shed 5 bases, and the junction held 9 bases outside the gene matches. CDR3 size: 14 residues. Germline V lookup: CDR1 MDHEN, CDR2 SYDVKM. CDR3 region: CASSLRQGWDEQYF. The CDR3 DNA is TGTGCCAGCAGTCTTAGACAGGGTTGGGACGAGCAGTACTTC. The full variable domain, rest sourced from reference TRBV28 and TRBJ2-7, is DVKVTQSSRYLVKRTGEKVFLECVQDMDHENMFWYRQDPGLGLRLIYFSYDVKMKEKGDIPEGYSVSREKKERFSLILESASTNQTSMYLCASSLRQGWDEQYFGPGTRLTVT.

As DNA, the CDR3 is TGTGCCAGCAGACCGGGACAGACACGAAACACCATATATTTT. This encodes CASRPGQTRNTIYF. The gene calls are TRBV2 and TRBJ1-3; TRBD1 matches at 7 bases. Germline V gene lookup returns CDR1 SNHLY and CDR2 FYNNEI. Trimming took 6 bases from V and 5 from J; bases not matched to a gene: 7. The CDR3 spans 14 residues.

This chain connects TRBV27 to TRBJ2-7, with 8 bases fitting TRBD2. This CDR3 comprises 15 residues. Per the germline V gene, CDR1 is MNHEY and CDR2 is SMNVEV (reference sequence). Trimming at V came to 4 bases and at J to 2 bases, leaving 7 bases not matched to a gene. The chain's CDR3 is CASSYREGTPYEQYF. The CDR3 DNA follows: TGTGCCAGCAGTTACCGGGAGGGGACTCCCTACGAGCAGTACTTC.

This clone has only one observation. In nucleotides, the CDR3 is TGTGCCAGTGGAAAAGACAGGGCCGAAAAACTGTTTTTT. Its translation is CASGKDRAEKLFF. The chain combines TRBV19 with TRBJ1-4; 7 nucleotides line up with TRBD1. The CDR3 is 13 residues long. With V trimmed by 8 bases and J by 8 bases, 8 bases remained unmatched. Germline CDR1 is LNHDA and CDR2 is SQIVND (reference sequence).

The rearrangement links TRBV4-1 to TRBJ1-3; D remains unclear. The CDR3 sequence is 15 residues long. V lost 0 bases to trimming and J lost 0 bases, with 6 bases between them. Germline CDR1 reads MGHRA; CDR2 reads YSYEKL. The CDR3 loop reads CASSQDSASGNTIYF. For the CDR3, the DNA is TGCGCCAGCAGCCAAGATAGCGCCTCTGGAAACACCATATATTTT.

This chain uses TRBV19 with TRBJ1-2, with 9 bases aligning to TRBD1. The germline V gene encodes CDR1 LNHDA and CDR2 SQIVND (reference sequence). Trimming took 8 bases from V and 5 from J; bases not matched to a gene: 6. The CDR3 contains 13 residues. This CDR3 is CASSTGTGYGYTF. The CDR3 DNA is TGTGCCAGTTCGACCGGGACAGGGTATGGCTACACCTTC.

The rearrangement joins TRBV6-2 or TRBV6-3 to TRBJ2-7, with TRBD1 as a possible D gene (6 bases). V was pared by 0 bases and J by 4 bases, with 16 bases between. There are 16 residues in the CDR3. CDR1 and CDR2 from the germline V gene are MNHEY and SVGEGT. CDR3 in DNA: TGTGCCAGCAGTTACTCGACTTCAACAGGGAAGTACGAGCAGTACTTC. It yields the protein CASSYSTSTGKYEQYF.

The gene calls are TRBV7-2 and TRBJ1-5; D might be TRBD1 (5 bases). CDR3 size: 14 residues. The V end lost 2 bases, the J end lost 6 bases, and 11 bases lay between the germline ends. From germline, CDR1 is SGHTA and CDR2 FQGNSA. For the CDR3, the DNA is TGTGCCAGCAGCTTACAAGGGGTGGGTCAGCCCCAGCATTTT. This encodes CASSLQGVGQPQHF.

The gene calls are TRBV27 and TRBJ2-2, with TRBD2 identical over 9 bases. CDR1 and CDR2 from the germline V gene are MNHEY and SMNVEV (reference sequence). The CDR3 contains 15 residues. The junction had 6 bases not matched to a gene; V was cut back by 5 bases and J by 5 bases. The CDR3 coding sequence is TGTGCCAGCAGTCCCTTAGCGGGAGAGACCGGGGAGCTGTTTTTT. Translated: CASSPLAGETGELFF.

The V call is TRBV7-2, the J call TRBJ2-7; TRBD1 is a possible D gene (6 bases). This CDR3 contains 14 residues. Trimming removed 5 bases at V and 3 bases at J, with 14 bases between. Germline CDR1 SGHTA, CDR2 FQGNSA. CDR3 sequence: CASSLPTGLYEQYF. CDR3 DNA: TGTGCCAGCAGCCTTCCGACAGGCCTCTACGAGCAGTACTTC.

This clone was observed a single time. This chain uses TRBV6-5 with TRBJ2-3; TRBD2 matches 9 bases. CDR3 size: 16 residues. Per germline, CDR1 MNHEY and CDR2 SVGAGI. Unmatched junction bases numbered 6, after V lost 1 base and J lost 4 bases. The CDR3 loop reads CASSYFGGGAADTQYF. The CDR3 coding sequence is TGTGCCAGCAGTTACTTTGGCGGGGGGGCCGCAGATACGCAGTATTTT.

This chain connects TRBV5-1 to TRBJ1-2, with D unresolved. Germline assignment: CDR1 SGHRS and CDR2 YFSETQ. The CDR3 sequence is 14 residues long. The V end was cut by 1 base, the J end by 4 bases, with 11 bases between. CDR3 coding DNA: TGCGCCAGCAGCTTGAATCGGCAGGCCTATGGCTACACCTTC. This translates into CASSLNRQAYGYTF.

This sequence joins TRBV9 and TRBJ2-1, with 8 nucleotides matching TRBD2. Unmatched junction bases numbered 17, after V lost 3 bases and J lost 3 bases. This CDR3 is 19 amino acids long. Germline V gene data show CDR1 as SGDLS and CDR2 as YYNGEE. This chain's CDR3 is CASSALFTQRESSYNEQFF. As DNA, the CDR3 is TGTGCCAGCAGCGCCCTCTTTACTCAGCGGGAGAGCAGCTACAATGAGCAGTTCTTC.

This clone was counted at least ten times. V usage is TRBV4-2 and J usage is TRBJ2-1; perhaps TRBD2 as D (5 bases). Per the germline V gene, CDR1 is LGHNA and CDR2 is YNFKEQ. V lost 4 bases and J lost 3, with 13 bases in between. The CDR3 runs to 15 residues. The CDR3 nucleotides read TGTGCCAGCAGCCCAGGATCCCGGGACTACAATGAGCAGTTCTTC. It codes for CASSPGSRDYNEQFF.

The V call is TRBV28, the J call TRBJ2-1; 11 bases are a match to TRBD2. Germline V gene lookup returns CDR1 MDHEN and CDR2 SYDVKM. Trimming at V came to 5 bases and at J to 8 bases, leaving 8 bases not matched to a gene. The CDR3 has 15 amino acids. For the CDR3, the DNA is TGTGCCAGCAGTCCCCGCACTAGCGGGAGTTATGAGCAGTTCTTC. As protein: CASSPRTSGSYEQFF.

The genes are TRBV7-8 and TRBJ2-7; the D gene is possibly TRBD2 (7 bases). Between the trimmed V and J ends, which lost 7 bases and 5 bases, there was a span of 21 bases. CDR3 size: 15 residues. Germline CDR1 reads SGHVS; CDR2 reads FQNEAQ. Here the CDR3 reads CASTPPHREGNEQYF. The CDR3 DNA reads TGTGCCAGCACCCCACCTCACAGGGAGGGGAACGAGCAGTACTTC.

A word on this clone: A junction boundary mismatches the germline segment, possibly from a read error. CDR3 loop: CASSTFNRGLRF. The CDR3 DNA is TGTGCCAGCAGTACGTTTAACAGGGGGCTCCGCTTC. The chain combines TRBV28 with TRBJ2-4; 9 bases align to TRBD1. This CDR3 is built from 12 residues. Per germline, CDR1 MDHEN and CDR2 SYDVKM. The full variable domain, in which reference TRBV28 and TRBJ2-4 provide the parts outside the CDR3, is DVKVTQSSRYLVKRTGEKVFLECVQDMDHENMFWYRQDPGLGLRLIYFSYDVKMKEKGDIPEGYSVSREKKERFSLILESASTNQTSMYLCASSTFNRGLRFGAGTRLSVL.

V is TRBV6-5 and J is TRBJ2-5, with D maybe TRBD1 (6 bases). Deletions cut 7 bases from V and 5 bases from J, with 14 bases between. The germline V gene has CDR1 MNHEY and CDR2 SVGAGI. The CDR3 sequence is 13 residues long. The CDR3 spells CASTQQGRETQYF. CDR3 in DNA: TGTGCCAGCACCCAACAGGGTCGGGAGACCCAGTACTTC.

V usage is TRBV10-3 and J usage is TRBJ1-2; 12 bases match TRBD1. CDR3 size: 13 residues. Trimming at V came to 8 bases and at J to 4 bases, leaving 2 bases not matched to a gene. In germline, CDR1 is ENHRY, CDR2 SYGVKD. The CDR3 DNA sequence: TGTGCCATCGGGGGACAGGGGGCCTATGGCTACACCTTC. Translation gives CAIGGQGAYGYTF.

The chain joins TRBV6-1 to TRBJ2-7; 7 nucleotides agree with TRBD1. V lost 4 bases to trimming and J lost 0 bases; unmatched junction nucleotides: 9. Germline-derived CDR1 and CDR2 are MNHNS and SASEGT. CDR3 length: 16 residues. The CDR3 DNA reads TGTGCCAGCAGTGGGGGCTTTGGGACAGCCTCCTACGAGCAGTACTTC. It codes for CASSGGFGTASYEQYF.

The chain employs TRBV6-5 and TRBJ2-7; D may be TRBD2 (7 bases). The CDR3 runs to 15 residues. Germline V lookup: CDR1 MNHEY, CDR2 SVGAGI. The ends were cut back, 6 bases at V and 2 bases at J, with 17 bases in the middle. The CDR3 DNA reads as TGTGCCAGCAGCGCGGGGAGGGGGGCCCCCTACGAGCAGTACTTC. Protein product: CASSAGRGAPYEQYF.

The table lists this clone with a few counts. This sequence joins TRBV10-3 and TRBJ1-2, with TRBD1 matching over 9 bases. Per the germline V gene, CDR1 is ENHRY and CDR2 is SYGVKD. V trimming: 5 bases; J trimming: 6 bases; junction bases outside the gene matches: 4. CDR3 length: 13 residues. In DNA form, the CDR3 reads TGTGCCATCAGTTGGACAGGGGCCGATGGCTACACCTTC. As protein: CAISWTGADGYTF.

The chain uses TRBV27 and TRBJ1-5; TRBD1 matches at 7 bases. Germline loops: CDR1 MNHEY, CDR2 SMNVEV (reference sequence). With V trimmed by 4 bases and J by 5 bases, 5 bases remained unmatched. The CDR3 totals 14 residues. The CDR3 DNA reads as TGTGCCAGCAGTTCTAACAGGGGATATCAGCCCCAGCATTTT. This translates into CASSSNRGYQPQHF.

The V and J genes are TRBV5-4 and TRBJ2-7; TRBD2 might be the D (5 bases). Germline assignment: CDR1 SGHNT and CDR2 YYREEE (reference sequence). The V end lost 0 bases, the J end lost 2 bases, and 12 bases lay between the germline ends. This CDR3 has 15 residues. CDR3 loop: CASSLAKDGAYEQYF. DNA for the CDR3: TGTGCCAGCAGCTTGGCCAAGGACGGGGCCTACGAGCAGTACTTC.

The rearrangement uses TRBV5-5 and TRBJ1-2; no reliable D call. V dropped 2 bases and J dropped 4 bases, with 9 bases sitting between them. Germline V gene lookup returns CDR1 SGHKS and CDR2 YYEKEE (reference sequence). This CDR3 comprises 13 residues. The DNA for the CDR3 is TGTGCCAGCAGCTTTACAGTCTCCTATGGCTACACCTTC. Its protein product is CASSFTVSYGYTF.

V usage is TRBV19 and J usage is TRBJ1-2; 9 nucleotides line up with TRBD1. The ends lost 8 bases at V and 8 bases at J; junction bases unmatched: 9. Germline V CDR1 and CDR2: LNHDA, SQIVND (reference sequence). This CDR3 region has 13 residues. The CDR3 coding sequence is TGTGCCAGTCGGACAGGGGATTACGGGGGCTACACCTTC. Residues: CASRTGDYGGYTF.

CDR3: CASSDRAGKLFF. The CDR3 nucleotides are TGTGCCAGCAGCGACAGGGCGGGAAAACTGTTTTTT. The chain employs TRBV7-9 and TRBJ1-4; 7 positions agree with TRBD1. Trimming took 5 bases from V and 10 from J; bases not matched to a gene: 4. The CDR3 is 12 residues long. Germline V gene lookup returns CDR1 SEHNR and CDR2 FQNEAQ (reference sequence).